The 12 T cell receptor beta chains below all came from one sample that was sequenced in a study of OX40 agonist ivuxolimab in advanced cancers. Clones were read by immunoSEQ multiplex PCR, and TCRdb kept only the in-frame ones, dropping some. The table records tens of thousands of clones, about 80% of them present only once. Here the sequenced sample was CD4+ or CD8+ T cells sorted from blood, taken in a trial of the OX40 agonist ivuxolimab. These receptors originate from an adult with an advanced solid tumor such as melanoma, head and neck, liver or kidney cancer.

This rearrangement joins TRBV6-5 to TRBJ1-6, with a possible D match to TRBD1 (6 bases). CDR1 and CDR2 from the germline V gene are MNHEY and SVGAGI. V was clipped by 3 bases and J by 4 bases, with 7 bases between them. The CDR3 is made up of 14 amino acids. In DNA form, the CDR3 reads TGTGCCAGCAGTTATGGACAGTATAATTCACCCCTCCACTTT. It codes for CASSYGQYNSPLHF.

V gene TRBV20-1 combines with J gene TRBJ1-2; D is unresolved. V was clipped by 8 bases and J by 3 bases, with 10 bases between them. This CDR3 spans 11 amino acids. Germline V gene lookup returns CDR1 DFQATT and CDR2 SNEGSKA (reference sequence). CDR3 sequence: CSTLQHYGYTF. CDR3 DNA: TGCAGTACCTTGCAACACTATGGCTACACCTTC.

This chain links TRBV4-3 with TRBJ2-3; 7 bases fit TRBD2. The CDR3 length is 19 residues. Germline CDR1 LGHNA, CDR2 YSLEER. The V gene end was trimmed by 0 bases and the J gene end by 0 bases; junction bases not matched to a gene: 12. This CDR3 reads CASSQDGVAGLVSTDTQYF. The CDR3 DNA is TGCGCCAGCAGCCAAGACGGGGTAGCGGGCCTGGTGAGCACAGATACGCAGTATTTT.

This clone appeared once. This chain joins TRBV19 and TRBJ2-1; 15 nucleotides align to TRBD2. This CDR3 has 14 residues. Trimming removed 7 bases from V and 7 bases from J; junction bases left unmatched: 2. Germline CDR1 LNHDA, CDR2 SQIVND (reference sequence). The CDR3 is CASTGTSGRNEQFF. The CDR3 nucleotides are TGTGCCAGTACGGGGACTAGCGGGAGGAATGAGCAGTTCTTC. Full variable domain (rest looked up from reference TRBV19 and TRBJ2-1): DGGITQSPKYLFRKEGQNVTLSCEQNLNHDAMYWYRQDPGQGLRLIYYSQIVNDFQKGDIAEGYSVSREKKESFPLTVTSAQKNPTAFYLCASTGTSGRNEQFFGPGTRLTVL.

The V gene is TRBV7-2, the J gene TRBJ1-5; D call uncertain. V shed 1 base and J shed 3 bases, with 4 bases lying between them. Germline CDR1 and CDR2: SGHTA and FQGNSA. The CDR3 covers 13 residues. CDR3 DNA sequence: TGTGCCAGCAGCTTAGTTTACAATCAGCCCCAGCATTTT. Its protein product is CASSLVYNQPQHF.

V gene TRBV7-8 combines with J gene TRBJ2-5; TRBD1 might be the D (6 bases). This CDR3 is built from 14 residues. V was pared by 6 bases and J by 5 bases, with 16 bases between. Germline V gene data show CDR1 as SGHVS and CDR2 as FQNEAQ. The CDR3 sequence is CASSYYRVGETQYF. The CDR3 DNA sequence: TGTGCCAGCAGTTATTACAGGGTCGGGGAGACCCAGTACTTC.

The J gene is TRBJ1-5, the V gene TRBV6-5; perhaps TRBD1 as D (6 bases). From germline, CDR1 is MNHEY and CDR2 SVGAGI. V lost 6 bases and J lost 4, with 16 bases in between. CDR3 length: 15 residues. The chain's CDR3 is CASSSGTSPNQPQHF. The CDR3 region has the DNA TGTGCCAGCAGCTCCGGGACATCCCCTAATCAGCCCCAGCATTTT.

The chain carries TRBV5-4 and TRBJ2-5, with TRBD1 as a possible D gene (7 bases). V was trimmed by 4 bases and J by 5 bases, leaving 12 bases between them. The V gene's germline CDR1 is SGHNT and CDR2 YYREEE (reference sequence). The CDR3 has 13 residues. CDR3 bases: TGTGCCAGCAGCGCAGGGGGGTGGGAGACCCAGTACTTC. As protein: CASSAGGWETQYF.

V usage is TRBV5-7 and J usage is TRBJ1-2; D remains unclear. TRBV5-7 is annotated as an ORF whose role is uncertain. V was cut by 4 bases and J by 2 bases, with 6 bases left in between. This CDR3 spans 12 amino acids. CDR3 region: CASSVDNYGYTF. CDR3 nucleotides: TGTGCCAGCAGCGTTGACAACTATGGCTACACCTTC.

This chain joins TRBV28 and TRBJ1-1, with D unresolved. Germline loops: CDR1 MDHEN, CDR2 SYDVKM. V shed 5 bases and J shed 0 bases, with 10 bases lying between them. This CDR3 contains 14 residues. The CDR3 spells CASSPVSVNTEAFF. The CDR3 DNA is TGTGCCAGCAGTCCCGTTTCTGTGAACACTGAAGCTTTCTTT.

The chain employs TRBV5-3 and TRBJ1-1, with D hard to call. TRBV5-3 is an open reading frame whose function is uncertain. There are 11 residues in the CDR3. Deletions cut 4 bases from V and 6 bases from J, with 7 bases between. CDR3 nucleotide sequence: TGTGCCAGAAGCCTGGAAGCTGAAGCTTTCTTT. It is translated as CARSLEAEAFF.

The gene calls are TRBV10-3 and TRBJ2-1, with 7 bases identical to TRBD2. This CDR3 is 17 amino acids long. Germline values: CDR1 ENHRY, CDR2 SYGVKD. V dropped 8 bases and J dropped 0; count of bases not matched to a gene: 13. The CDR3 loop is CAIDQKLALSSYNEQFF. CDR3 coding DNA: TGTGCCATCGATCAAAAACTAGCGCTTAGCTCCTACAATGAGCAGTTCTTC.